This T cell receptor (beta chain) was recorded in a study of blood T cell repertoires in COVID-19. In the study overall: Both acute and convalescent COVID-19 samples were obtained from the United States, Italy and Spain. Sources were T cells, B-cell-depleted T cells, or PBMCs; the material itself was cDNA or gDNA.

Germline-derived CDR1 and CDR2 are SGHRS and YFSETQ. The germline V and J ends were trimmed by 0 bases and 0 bases, with 15 bases remaining between them. The CDR3 loop spans 18 amino acids. Libraries were prepared by immunoSEQ multiplex PCR; TCRdb keeps only in-frame clonotypes and omits some of them. The sample contains about 240,000 clones, around four fifths of which appear only once. Sequenced input: peripheral blood. The chain has TRBV5-1 and TRBJ1-4, with unresolved D. The TCR sequence derives from a man aged 50-59 years with acute or convalescent COVID-19. The CDR3 sequence is CASSLEPSILTTNEKLFF. CDR3 DNA: TGCGCCAGCAGCTTGGAGCCCTCAATCTTAACAACTAATGAAAAACTGTTTTTT.